One sample yielded the 8 T cell receptor beta chains listed below, sequenced in a study of cytomegalovirus exposure and HLA in healthy donors. PCR involved 60 Vbeta and 13 Jbeta primers. The data were produced by immunoSEQ multiplex PCR, yet TCRdb's version contains in-frame clones alone and is incomplete. The sample records 100,000 to 150,000 clones, 75% to 85% being singletons. The material sequenced was PBMCs. The receptors derive from a woman in her forties or fifties in good health and CMV-seropositive.

V and J are TRBV7-2 and TRBJ1-6; D is uncertain. The CDR3 length is 16 residues. Germline V gene lookup returns CDR1 SGHTA and CDR2 FQGNSA. Trimming removed 1 base from V and 9 bases from J, with 16 bases in between. CDR3 bases: TGTGCCAGCAGCTTAGTAGGGTCAGGAAGCGGTTCACCCCTCCACTTT. Translated, it gives CASSLVGSGSGSPLHF.

The chain joins TRBV7-9 to TRBJ2-2; tentatively, D is TRBD1 (6 bases). The CDR3 is 14 amino acids. Looked up from germline, CDR1 is SEHNR and CDR2 is FQNEAQ (reference sequence). Trimming left V 5 bases short and J 7 bases short, with 14 bases between. The CDR3 here is CASSINRVIGELFF. The CDR3 DNA reads as TGTGCCAGCAGCATTAACAGGGTCATCGGGGAGCTGTTTTTT.

This chain uses TRBV5-1 with TRBJ2-1, with D perhaps TRBD2 (5 bases). This CDR3 has 14 residues. Germline CDR1 SGHRS, CDR2 YFSETQ. With 6 bases removed from V and 7 bases from J, the gap between germline ends came to 17 bases. The CDR3 bases are TGCGCCAGCATGCGCGGGTGGGCGGAAAATGAGCAGTTCTTC. Amino acids: CASMRGWAENEQFF.

This chain joins TRBV7-2 and TRBJ1-4; TRBD1 matches at 8 bases. The CDR3 spans 15 residues. Trimming at V came to 5 bases and at J to 8 bases, leaving 10 bases not matched to a gene. Germline V gene data show CDR1 as SGHTA and CDR2 as FQGNSA. CDR3 nucleotides: TGTGCCAGCAGCCTGAGGACAGGGAGAGGAGAAAAACTGTTTTTT. It is translated as CASSLRTGRGEKLFF.

This clone occurred many times. The chain employs TRBV6-1 and TRBJ1-2; 7 bases are shared with TRBD1. Trimming took 6 bases from V and 8 from J; bases not matched to a gene: 9. The CDR3 loop spans 13 amino acids. Germline loops: CDR1 MNHNS, CDR2 SASEGT. CDR3 in DNA: TGTGCCAGCAGAAGCGACAGGGCCCGGGGCTACACCTTC. It is translated as CASRSDRARGYTF.

This chain joins TRBV2 and TRBJ2-6; a possible D gene is TRBD1 (5 bases). Looked up from germline, CDR1 is SNHLY and CDR2 is FYNNEI. This CDR3 comprises 16 residues. Trimming left V 2 bases short and J 0 bases short, with 8 bases between. CDR3 bases: TGTGCCAGCAGTGAAATCAGGGCCTCTGGGGCCAACGTCCTGACTTTC. Protein sequence: CASSEIRASGANVLTF.

About this clone: One junction end disagrees with the germline gene, perhaps due to a read error. The gene calls are TRBV4-3 and TRBJ2-3; 8 nucleotides align to TRBD2. Per the germline V gene, CDR1 is LGHNA and CDR2 is YSLEER. This CDR3 spans 17 amino acids. The CDR3 bases are TGCGCCAGCAGCCAAGTATTGGCGGGGGGCACCACAGGTACGCAGTATTTT. Its protein product is CASSQVLAGGTTGTQYF.

A word on this clone: Different DNA sequences within this sample yield the same CDR3. The chain is built from TRBV7-2 and TRBJ1-4; D call uncertain. V was cut by 5 bases and J by 0 bases, with 7 bases left in between. CDR1 is SGHTA, CDR2 FQGNSA, per germline. The CDR3 covers 14 residues. CDR3 DNA sequence: TGTGCCAGCAGCCCCACGGCAACTAATGAAAAACTGTTTTTT. Its translation is CASSPTATNEKLFF.